This TCR beta chain emerged from a study of identical twins. Findings of the study overall: Within cord blood, abundant beta clonotypes carried fewer insertions, but memory repertoires showed no such trend.

As for this clonotype: The target antigen is unknown.

Each CDR3 protein is one row after TCRdb ran MiXCR on the 5' RACE reads. The table has roughly 710,000 distinct CDR3 sequences, less than 7% seen once. This CDR3 spans 14 amino acids. Germline lookup yields CDR1 SEHNR and CDR2 FQNEAQ (reference sequence). The V segment lost 8 bases and the J segment 8 bases; nucleotides outside the gene matches: 8. The material sequenced was naive T cells sorted from blood. The chain uses TRBV7-9 and TRBJ2-1, with 11 bases identical to TRBD1. The TCR comes from a man between 18 and 29 years old in good health. The CDR3 loop reads CASFGTGGIDEQFF. CDR3 bases: TGTGCCAGCTTCGGGACAGGGGGTATCGATGAGCAGTTCTTC.